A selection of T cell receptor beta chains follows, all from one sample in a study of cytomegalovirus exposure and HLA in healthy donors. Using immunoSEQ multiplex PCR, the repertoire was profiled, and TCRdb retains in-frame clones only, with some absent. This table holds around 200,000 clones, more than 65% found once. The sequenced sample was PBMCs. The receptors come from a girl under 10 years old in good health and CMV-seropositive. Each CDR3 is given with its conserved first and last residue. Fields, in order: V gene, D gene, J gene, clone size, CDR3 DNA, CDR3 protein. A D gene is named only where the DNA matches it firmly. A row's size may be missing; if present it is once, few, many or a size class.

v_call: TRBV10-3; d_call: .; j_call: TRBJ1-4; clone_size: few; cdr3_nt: TGTGCCATCAGTGAGTCAGGGACAAATGAAAAACTGTTTTTT; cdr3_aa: CAISESGTNEKLFF
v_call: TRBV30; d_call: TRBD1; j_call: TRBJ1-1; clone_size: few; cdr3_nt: TGTGCCTGGACTGGGACAGGGAACACTGAAGCTTTCTTT; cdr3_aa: CAWTGTGNTEAFF
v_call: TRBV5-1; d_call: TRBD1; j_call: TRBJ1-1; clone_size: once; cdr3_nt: TGCGCCAGCAGCCAAGACAGGGGAGGTACTGAAGCTTTCTTT; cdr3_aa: CASSQDRGGTEAFF
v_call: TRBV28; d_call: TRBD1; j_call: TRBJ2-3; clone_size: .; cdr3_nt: TGTGCCAGCAGTTGGACAGGAAAAAGCACAGATACGCAGTATTTT; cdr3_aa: CASSWTGKSTDTQYF
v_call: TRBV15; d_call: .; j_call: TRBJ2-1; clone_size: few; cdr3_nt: TGTGCCACCAGCAGGGGACTTGGATTACGCAATGAGCAGTTCTTC; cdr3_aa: CATSRGLGLRNEQFF
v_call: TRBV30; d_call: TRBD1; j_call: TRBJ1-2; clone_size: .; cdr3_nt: TGTGCCTGGTTCTATGGGACAGCGTCCTATGGCTACACCTTC; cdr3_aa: CAWFYGTASYGYTF
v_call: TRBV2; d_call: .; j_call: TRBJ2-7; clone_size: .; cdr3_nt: TGTGCCAGCAGTGAGGGCAGGGCAGACTACTTC; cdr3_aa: CASSEGRADYF
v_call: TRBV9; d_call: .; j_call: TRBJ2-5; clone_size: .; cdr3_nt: TGTGCCAGCAGCGTAGGGTTGGAGGGCCAAGAGACCCAGTACTTC; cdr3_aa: CASSVGLEGQETQYF
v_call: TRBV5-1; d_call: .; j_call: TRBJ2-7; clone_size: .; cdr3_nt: TGCGCCAGCAGCTTGGATACTAGCAGCTACGAGCAGTACTTC; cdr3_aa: CASSLDTSSYEQYF
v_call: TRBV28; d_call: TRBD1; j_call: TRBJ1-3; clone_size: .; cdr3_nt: TGTGCCAGCAGTTACGACAGGGTCGGAAACACCATATATTTT; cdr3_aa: CASSYDRVGNTIYF
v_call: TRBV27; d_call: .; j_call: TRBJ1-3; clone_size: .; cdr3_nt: TGTGCCAGCAGTTTGCTCGGCAGTGGGGGGGGGATCTCTGGAAACACCATATATTTT; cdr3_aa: CASSLLGSGGGISGNTIYF
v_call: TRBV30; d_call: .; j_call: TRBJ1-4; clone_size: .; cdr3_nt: TGTGCCTGGAGTGTTACAGGGCGTGAAAAACTGTTTTTT; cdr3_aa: CAWSVTGREKLFF
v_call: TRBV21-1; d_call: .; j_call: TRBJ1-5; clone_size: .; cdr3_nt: TGTGCCAGCAGCAAATCTTCTTCCAGGGGAATACCTTGGAGCAATCAGCCCCAGCATTTT; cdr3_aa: CASSKSSSRGIPWSNQPQHF
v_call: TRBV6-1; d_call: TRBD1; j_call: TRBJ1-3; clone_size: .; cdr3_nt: TGTGCCAGCGGACAGGGGCCGGTATTGAACACCATATATTTT; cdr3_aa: CASGQGPVLNTIYF
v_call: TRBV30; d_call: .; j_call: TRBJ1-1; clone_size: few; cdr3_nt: TGTGCCTGGACCCAAATCCCCGTGGAGACTGAAGCTTTCTTT; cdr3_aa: CAWTQIPVETEAFF
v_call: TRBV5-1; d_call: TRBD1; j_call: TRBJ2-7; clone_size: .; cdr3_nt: TGCGCCAGCAGCTTGACAGGGGGCTTTTTCTCCTACGAGCAGTACTTC; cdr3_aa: CASSLTGGFFSYEQYF
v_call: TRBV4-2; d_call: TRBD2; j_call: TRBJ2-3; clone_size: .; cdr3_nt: TGTGCCAGCAGCCAAGCGATCGGGACTAGCGGGAGTAGCGGCACAGATACGCAGTATTTT; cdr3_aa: CASSQAIGTSGSSGTDTQYF
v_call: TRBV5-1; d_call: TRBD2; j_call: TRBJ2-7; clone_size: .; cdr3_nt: TGCGCCAGCAGCTCTGGGGCCGGGACTAGCGGGAGTTACGAGCAGTACTTC; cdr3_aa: CASSSGAGTSGSYEQYF
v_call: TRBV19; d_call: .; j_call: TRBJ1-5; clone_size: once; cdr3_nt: TGTGCCAGTGCAGGGAGCAATCAGCCCCAGCATTTT; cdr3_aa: CASAGSNQPQHF